The 9 T cell receptor beta chains presented below share a single source sample, sequenced in a study of T cells in Graves' hyperthyroidism and ophthalmopathy. What was amplified from RNA transcripts were TCR beta CDR3 regions. First-round RT-PCR with HTBI primers amplified the TCR CDR3 region. TCRdb fed the multiplex PCR reads into MiXCR, producing one record per CDR3 protein. The sample holds around 520,000 distinct CDR3 sequences, 12% to 15% seen once. The material sequenced was blood. Receptors were obtained from a woman aged 40 to 50 with Graves' hyperthyroidism.

This clonotype turned up a few times. The chain employs TRBV6-2 or TRBV6-3 and TRBJ1-1, with 8 nucleotides matching TRBD1. The CDR3 spans 11 residues. The trim removed 5 bases at V and 10 bases at J, leaving 3 bases unmatched. Germline V gene data show CDR1 as MNHEY and CDR2 as SVGEGT. CDR3 sequence (DNA): TGTGCCAGCAGTCTTACAGGGGGAGCTTTCTTT. It is translated as CASSLTGGAFF.

This clonotype was seen a handful of times. V usage is TRBV6-4 and J usage is TRBJ1-1; D uncertain. The CDR3 totals 13 residues. V shed 4 bases and J shed 3 bases, with 9 bases lying between them. In germline, CDR1 is MRHNA, CDR2 SNTAGT. The CDR3 nucleotides read TGTGCCAGCAGTGTGAAAAGGGACACTGAAGCTTTCTTT. It specifies CASSVKRDTEAFF.

V is TRBV5-1 and J is TRBJ2-7; 10 nucleotides match TRBD1. The CDR3 covers 12 residues. The junction had 2 bases not matched to a gene; V was cut back by 5 bases and J by 6 bases. Germline V gene lookup returns CDR1 SGHRS and CDR2 YFSETQ. CDR3 in amino acids: CASRTGGGEQYF. The CDR3 bases are TGCGCCAGCAGGACAGGGGGCGGCGAGCAGTACTTC.

Ten or more counts support this clonotype. This chain's CDR3 is CAWSVGGSYGYTF. The CDR3 DNA reads as TGTGCCTGGAGTGTAGGCGGGAGCTATGGCTACACCTTC. This chain uses TRBV30 with TRBJ1-2; D call uncertain. V dropped 0 bases and J dropped 4 bases, with 9 bases sitting between them. Germline CDR1 reads GTSNPN; CDR2 reads SVGIG (reference sequence). This CDR3 comprises 13 residues.

This clonotype occurred a few times. For the CDR3, the DNA is TGCGCCAGCAGCTTCCTGGACGGGGCGAACACCGGGGAGCTGTTTTTT. It specifies CASSFLDGANTGELFF. The V and J genes are TRBV4-1 and TRBJ2-2; D is possibly TRBD2 (5 bases). The germline gives CDR1 MGHRA, CDR2 YSYEKL. The CDR3 runs 16 residues. With 5 bases removed from V and 0 bases from J, the gap between germline ends came to 13 bases.

This clonotype occurred many times. The chain links TRBV12-3 or TRBV12-4 to TRBJ2-2; D gene uncertain. CDR3 size: 14 residues. With 7 bases removed from V and 2 bases from J, the gap between germline ends came to 11 bases. The CDR3 here is CASKTRANTGELFF. The DNA for the CDR3 is TGTGCCAGCAAGACCCGGGCCAACACCGGGGAGCTGTTTTTT.

Notes on this clonotype: With a much larger clone just one base away, this may be a read error. V gene TRBV11-3 combines with J gene TRBJ2-1, with D hard to call. Germline assignment: CDR1 SGHNT and CDR2 YENEEA. The V end was cut by 5 bases, the J end by 7 bases, with 6 bases between. The CDR3 has 11 residues. CDR3 coding DNA: TGTGCCAGCAGCGATACAAATGAGCAGTTCTTC. This translates into CASSDTNEQFF.

This clonotype has a count of ten or more. This sequence joins TRBV28 and TRBJ2-1; possibly TRBD2 for D (6 bases). The germline gives CDR1 MDHEN, CDR2 SYDVKM. The CDR3 is 17 residues long. V dropped 7 bases and J dropped 0 bases, with 19 bases sitting between them. The DNA of the CDR3 is TGTGCCAGCATACCTAGCTGGGCGGGGAGCTCCTACAATGAGCAGTTCTTC. This codes for CASIPSWAGSSYNEQFF. The whole variable domain, filled in from reference TRBV28 and TRBJ2-1, reads DVKVTQSSRYLVKRTGEKVFLECVQDMDHENMFWYRQDPGLGLRLIYFSYDVKMKEKGDIPEGYSVSREKKERFSLILESASTNQTSMYLCASIPSWAGSSYNEQFFGPGTRLTVL.

This clonotype came up a few times. The V gene is TRBV6-1, the J gene TRBJ1-1; D is unresolved. The germline V gene has CDR1 MNHNS and CDR2 SASEGT. Deletions cut 2 bases from V and 6 bases from J, with 10 bases between. This CDR3 is built from 13 residues. The CDR3 here is CASSEIVGPEAFF. The CDR3 DNA sequence: TGTGCCAGCAGTGAAATTGTCGGGCCTGAAGCTTTCTTT.